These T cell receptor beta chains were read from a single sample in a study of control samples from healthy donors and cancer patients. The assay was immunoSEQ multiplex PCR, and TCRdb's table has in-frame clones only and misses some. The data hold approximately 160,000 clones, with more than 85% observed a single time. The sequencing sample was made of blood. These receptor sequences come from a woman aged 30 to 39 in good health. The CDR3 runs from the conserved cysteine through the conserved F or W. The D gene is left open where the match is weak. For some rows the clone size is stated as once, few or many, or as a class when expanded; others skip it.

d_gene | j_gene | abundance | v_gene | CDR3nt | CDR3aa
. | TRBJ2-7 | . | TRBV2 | TGTGCCACCTCTGAGGGCGGGACTCTAGCGTACGAGCAGTACTTC | CATSEGGTLAYEQYF
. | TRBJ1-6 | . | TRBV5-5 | TGTGCCAGCAGCTTAAACCCGAACTCCTATAATTCACCCCTCCACTTT | CASSLNPNSYNSPLHF
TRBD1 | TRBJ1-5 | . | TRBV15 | TGTGCCACCAGCAGGGAGACAGGGGCGGGTCAGCCCCAGCATTTT | CATSRETGAGQPQHF
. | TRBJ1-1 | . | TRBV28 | TGTGCCAGCAGTCGCCAATCTCCCAGGGAAGCTTTCTTT | CASSRQSPREAFF
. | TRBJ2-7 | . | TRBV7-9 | TGTGCCAGCAGCTTAGGCAGGGGCCCCTACGAGCAGTACTTC | CASSLGRGPYEQYF
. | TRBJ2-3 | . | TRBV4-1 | TGCGCCAGCAGCCAAGAGGGAATTCCAGCTAGCACAGATACGCAGTATTTT | CASSQEGIPASTDTQYF
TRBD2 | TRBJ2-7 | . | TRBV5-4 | TGTGCCACTTTCGCGCGGGGGACCTACGAGCAGTACTTC | CATFARGTYEQYF
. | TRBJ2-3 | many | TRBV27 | TGTGCCAGCAGTTCAGCGGGTACCACAGATACGCAGTATTTT | CASSSAGTTDTQYF
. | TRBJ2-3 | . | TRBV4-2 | TGTGCCAGCAGCCAAGATCCGGGTAGTCCCTCTGATACGCAGTATTTT | CASSQDPGSPSDTQYF
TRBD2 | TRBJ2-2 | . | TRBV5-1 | TGCGCCAGCAGCTTTAGCGGGAGAACCGGGGAGCTGTTTTTT | CASSFSGRTGELFF
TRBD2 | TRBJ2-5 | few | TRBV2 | TGTGCCAGCAGTGCGAGGCTAGCGGGAGTGGGGCAAGAGACCCAGTACTTC | CASSARLAGVGQETQYF
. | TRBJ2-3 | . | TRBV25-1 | TGTGCGAGCAGGGCGACTGAGGGCACAGATACGCAGTATTTT | CASRATEGTDTQYF
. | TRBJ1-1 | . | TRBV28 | TGTGCCAGCAGTACACAGGGTTTATCTGAAGCTTTCTTT | CASSTQGLSEAFF
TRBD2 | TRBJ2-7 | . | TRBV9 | TGTGCCAGCAGCCCGGGGACTAGCGGCTACGAGCAGTACTTC | CASSPGTSGYEQYF
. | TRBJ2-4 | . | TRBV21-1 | TGTGCCAGCAGCAAACGGGACAGGGGAGTCAAAAACATTCAGTACTTC | CASSKRDRGVKNIQYF
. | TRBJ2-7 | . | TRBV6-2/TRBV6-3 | TGTGCCAGCAGTTTGACACCCCCCTACGAGCAGTACTTC | CASSLTPPYEQYF
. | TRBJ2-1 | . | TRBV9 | TGTGCCAGCAGCGGCGGGACAGCTTACAATGAGCAGTTCTTC | CASSGGTAYNEQFF
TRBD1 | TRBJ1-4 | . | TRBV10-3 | TGTGCCATCAGTTCCGAGGGGGAGACAGGGGAAAAACTGTTTTTT | CAISSEGETGEKLFF
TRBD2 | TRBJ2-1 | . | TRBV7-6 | TGTGCCAGCAGCTTAGCAGGGTCGGGAGGGGGCAATGAGCAGTTCTTC | CASSLAGSGGGNEQFF
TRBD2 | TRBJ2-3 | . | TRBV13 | TGTGCCAGCAGCCCCACTAGCGGGAGGGCCTGGACAGATACGCAGTATTTT | CASSPTSGRAWTDTQYF
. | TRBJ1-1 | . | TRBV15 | TGTGCCACCAGCAGATCACAGGGAATGAACACTGAAGCTTTCTTT | CATSRSQGMNTEAFF
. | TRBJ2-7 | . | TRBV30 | TGTGCCTGGGGTCCCGCCTCTAGGACTGGCGAGCAGTACTTC | CAWGPASRTGEQYF
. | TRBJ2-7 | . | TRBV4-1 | TGCGCCAGCAGCCAAGGGGTTTCCTACGAGCAGTACTTC | CASSQGVSYEQYF
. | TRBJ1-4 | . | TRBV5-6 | TGTGCCAGCAGTCGTGGACAGTTTAATGAAAAACTGTTTTTT | CASSRGQFNEKLFF
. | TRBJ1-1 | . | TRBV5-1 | TGCGCCAGCAGCTCCCGGGACGGGAACACTGAAGCTTTCTTT | CASSSRDGNTEAFF
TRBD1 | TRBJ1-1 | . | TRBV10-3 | TGTGCCATCAGTACAGGGGAGAACACTGAAGCTTTCTTT | CAISTGENTEAFF
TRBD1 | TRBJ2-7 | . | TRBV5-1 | TGCGCCAGCAGCTTGGGGACAGGGAACGGTGAGCAGTACTTC | CASSLGTGNGEQYF
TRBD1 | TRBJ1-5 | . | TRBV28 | TGTGCCAGCAGTTCGGGACAGGCCAATCAGCCCCAGCATTTT | CASSSGQANQPQHF
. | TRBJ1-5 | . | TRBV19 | TGTGCCAGTAGTAGAAGGGTAGGAGATCAGCCCCAGCATTTT | CASSRRVGDQPQHF
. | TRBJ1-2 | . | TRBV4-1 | TGCGCCAGCAGCCAAGTTCAAAGATTGACGGACAGACTATACTATGGCTACACCTTC | CASSQVQRLTDRLYYGYTF
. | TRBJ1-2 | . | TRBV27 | TGTGCCAGCAGTCCTACAGGGTCCAACTATGGCTACACCTTC | CASSPTGSNYGYTF